Described below is a single TCR beta chain sequence and its context. Its antigen is as yet unknown. Described time point: sample taken at primary tumor resection. TCR cDNA molecules were tagged individually, and each one carried a unique molecular identifier. TCRdb itself ran the 5' RACE reads through MiXCR, one entry per CDR3 protein. The sample has approximately 6,800 distinct CDR3 sequences, about 11% seen once. These data are taken from a study of spatial heterogeneity in lung cancer. General study results and limits: Counts of expanded intratumoral alpha and beta TCRs tracked tumor mutation counts.

This receptor was identified in a female donor with early-stage non-small cell lung cancer. Source: lung tumor tissue, taken at surgery.

CDR3 amino acids: CASSFGTGPQYF. In nucleotides, the CDR3 is TGTGCCAGCAGTTTTGGGACAGGCCCGCAGTACTTC. The chain couples TRBV27 to TRBJ2-7, with 8 bases matching TRBD1. This CDR3 comprises 12 residues. Germline assignment: CDR1 MNHEY and CDR2 SMNVEV (reference sequence). With V trimmed by 3 bases and J by 9 bases, 4 bases remained unmatched.